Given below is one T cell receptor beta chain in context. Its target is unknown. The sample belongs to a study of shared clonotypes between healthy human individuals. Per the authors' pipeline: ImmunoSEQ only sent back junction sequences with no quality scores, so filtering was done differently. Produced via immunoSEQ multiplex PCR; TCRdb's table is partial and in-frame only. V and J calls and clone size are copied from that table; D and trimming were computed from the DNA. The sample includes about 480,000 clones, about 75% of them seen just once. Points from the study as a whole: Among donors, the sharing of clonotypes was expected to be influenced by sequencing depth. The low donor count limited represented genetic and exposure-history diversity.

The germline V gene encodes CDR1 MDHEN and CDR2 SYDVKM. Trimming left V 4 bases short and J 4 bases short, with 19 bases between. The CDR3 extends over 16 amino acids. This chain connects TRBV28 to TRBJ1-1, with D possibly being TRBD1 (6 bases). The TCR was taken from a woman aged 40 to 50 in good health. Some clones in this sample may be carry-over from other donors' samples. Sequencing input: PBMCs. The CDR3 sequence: CASSSTGGALSTEAFF. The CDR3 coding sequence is TGTGCCAGCAGTTCCACCGGGGGGGCGCTCAGCACTGAAGCTTTCTTT. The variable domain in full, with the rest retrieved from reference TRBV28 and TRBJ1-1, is DVKVTQSSRYLVKRTGEKVFLECVQDMDHENMFWYRQDPGLGLRLIYFSYDVKMKEKGDIPEGYSVSREKKERFSLILESASTNQTSMYLCASSSTGGALSTEAFFGQGTRLTVV.